A selection of T cell receptor beta chains follows, all from one sample in a study of T-cell reconstitution after alpha-beta-depleted transplantation in children. A single record per CDR3 protein comes from TCRdb applying MiXCR to the PCR reads. The sample includes around 670,000 distinct CDR3 sequences, about 12% of them seen just once. The sample in question was PBMCs, obtained before TCRalphabeta/CD19-depleted stem cell transplant. These TCRs come from a girl aged 2 to 9 with congenital amegakaryocytic thrombocytopenia, due to receive a stem cell transplant. CDR3s include the opening cysteine and the closing phenylalanine or tryptophan. A D gene is named only where the DNA matches it firmly. Clone size, where shown, is once, few, many, or a class for clones that have expanded.

d_call: NA
v_call: TRBV5-1
clone_size: few
j_call: TRBJ2-7
cdr3_aa: CASSWTARSYEQYF
cdr3_nt: TGCGCCAGCAGCTGGACGGCGAGGAGCTACGAGCAGTACTTC

d_call: NA
v_call: TRBV7-9
clone_size: few
j_call: TRBJ2-2
cdr3_aa: CASIQDQVALTAGELFF
cdr3_nt: TGTGCCAGCATCCAGGATCAGGTTGCCCTAACGGCCGGGGAGCTGTTTTTT

d_call: NA
v_call: TRBV5-1
clone_size: NA
j_call: TRBJ1-2
cdr3_aa: CASTQDNYGYTF
cdr3_nt: TGCGCCAGCACCCAGGACAACTATGGCTACACCTTC

d_call: NA
v_call: TRBV4-1
clone_size: NA
j_call: TRBJ2-7
cdr3_aa: CASSQEGLSYEQYF
cdr3_nt: TGCGCCAGCAGCCAAGAGGGACTCTCCTACGAGCAGTACTTC

d_call: NA
v_call: TRBV4-1
clone_size: many
j_call: TRBJ2-3
cdr3_aa: CASSQDYLAVGTDTQYF
cdr3_nt: TGCGCCAGCAGCCAAGATTACCTAGCCGTTGGCACAGATACGCAGTATTTT

d_call: TRBD2
v_call: TRBV28
clone_size: NA
j_call: TRBJ2-7
cdr3_aa: CASSYTGLDDEQYF
cdr3_nt: TGTGCCAGCAGTTATACGGGACTAGATGACGAGCAGTACTTC

d_call: TRBD1
v_call: TRBV7-2
clone_size: NA
j_call: TRBJ2-1
cdr3_aa: CASSPGTAALHEQFF
cdr3_nt: TGTGCCAGCAGCCCCGGGACAGCGGCTTTACATGAGCAGTTCTTC

d_call: TRBD2
v_call: TRBV20-1
clone_size: few
j_call: TRBJ2-1
cdr3_aa: CSARAPGGRNHYNEQFF
cdr3_nt: TGCAGTGCTAGAGCTCCGGGGGGGAGAAATCACTACAATGAGCAGTTCTTC

d_call: TRBD2
v_call: TRBV7-2
clone_size: many
j_call: TRBJ2-1
cdr3_aa: CASRTRTSGTAEQFF
cdr3_nt: TGTGCCAGCAGAACAAGGACTAGCGGGACAGCTGAGCAGTTCTTC

d_call: NA
v_call: TRBV28
clone_size: many
j_call: TRBJ2-1
cdr3_aa: CASSLEGRNEQFF
cdr3_nt: TGTGCCAGCAGTTTAGAGGGGAGGAATGAGCAGTTCTTC

d_call: NA
v_call: TRBV20-1
clone_size: few
j_call: TRBJ2-5
cdr3_aa: CSARLTGRETQYF
cdr3_nt: TGCAGTGCTAGACTAACAGGGAGGGAGACCCAGTACTTC

d_call: NA
v_call: TRBV6-1
clone_size: NA
j_call: TRBJ2-1
cdr3_aa: CASSARGEQFF
cdr3_nt: TGTGCCAGCAGTGCCAGGGGTGAGCAGTTCTTC

d_call: NA
v_call: TRBV12-3/TRBV12-4
clone_size: NA
j_call: TRBJ2-3
cdr3_aa: CASSSDSTSTDTQYF
cdr3_nt: TGTGCCAGCAGTTCGGACAGTACTAGCACAGATACGCAGTATTTT

d_call: NA
v_call: TRBV5-1
clone_size: NA
j_call: TRBJ2-5
cdr3_aa: CASSASTGRRETQYF
cdr3_nt: TGCGCCAGCAGCGCATCGACAGGTCGGAGAGAGACCCAGTACTTC

d_call: NA
v_call: TRBV28
clone_size: many
j_call: TRBJ2-5
cdr3_aa: CASRDTSETQYF
cdr3_nt: TGTGCCAGCAGAGACACTTCAGAGACCCAGTACTTC

d_call: NA
v_call: TRBV5-1
clone_size: NA
j_call: TRBJ2-1
cdr3_aa: CASSLTRLYNEQFF
cdr3_nt: TGCGCCAGCAGCCTGACTAGGCTCTACAATGAGCAGTTCTTC

d_call: NA
v_call: TRBV12-3/TRBV12-4
clone_size: NA
j_call: TRBJ2-1
cdr3_aa: CASSSPTSLSFF
cdr3_nt: TGTGCCAGCAGTAGTCCTACTAGCCTGTCGTTCTTC